This T cell receptor beta chain was recorded in a study of T cells in Graves' hyperthyroidism and ophthalmopathy. TCR beta CDR3 region amplification was performed from RNA transcripts. Carried out on the TCR CDR3, a first-round RT-PCR used the HTBI primer set. TCRdb re-analysed the multiplex PCR reads in MiXCR, keeping a single row per CDR3 protein. The table lists hundreds of thousands of distinct CDR3 sequences, around 19% of them singletons. PBMCs came from around 10 ml fresh peripheral blood. Germline V gene data show CDR1 as SNHLY and CDR2 as FYNNEI. The CDR3 is 16 residues long. The ends lost 5 bases at V and 4 bases at J; junction bases unmatched: 8.

This receptor was identified in a woman aged 45-60 years with Graves' hyperthyroidism that later progressed to Graves' ophthalmopathy. The rearrangement links TRBV2 to TRBJ2-2; TRBD2 agrees at 9 bases. The sample taken for sequencing was blood. The CDR3 region is CASSRGLAGITGELFF. CDR3 DNA sequence: TGTGCCAGCAGTAGGGGGCTAGCGGGGATCACCGGGGAGCTGTTTTTT.